What follows are 3 T cell receptor beta chains derived from one specimen sequenced in a study of T cell responses to AZD1222 COVID-19 vaccine. Only in-frame clones appear in the TCRdb table, and some are missing; sequencing was by immunoSEQ multiplex PCR. The sample lists 80,000 or so clones; about 89% were seen once. The source material was peripheral blood, sampled on day 0 of MenACWY control vaccination. All receptors come from an adult in good health.

The chain combines TRBV2 with TRBJ1-1, with unresolved D. The V end lost 2 bases, the J end lost 1 base, and 5 bases lay between the germline ends. The CDR3 runs 13 residues. CDR1 is SNHLY and CDR2 is FYNNEI in the germline V gene. CDR3 protein: CASSEHRNTEAFF. The CDR3 DNA reads TGTGCCAGCAGTGAACACAGGAACACTGAAGCTTTCTTT.

CDR3 DNA sequence: TGCGCCAGCAGCCCTAGGGCGGTCCTGAGCTCCTACAATGAGCAGTTCTTC. Amino acid sequence: CASSPRAVLSSYNEQFF. This sequence joins TRBV4-1 and TRBJ2-1; D remains unclear. This CDR3 contains 17 residues. The ends were cut back, 4 bases at V and 0 bases at J, with 16 bases in the middle. CDR1 is MGHRA, CDR2 YSYEKL, per germline.

This clone was seen a single time. The chain is built from TRBV4-1 and TRBJ2-7, with D hard to call. With 2 bases removed from V and 0 bases from J, the gap between germline ends came to 5 bases. The CDR3 sequence is 13 residues long. CDR1 and CDR2 (germline): MGHRA, YSYEKL. This CDR3 is CASSQPGSYEQYF. CDR3 DNA: TGCGCCAGCAGCCAACCGGGCTCCTACGAGCAGTACTTC.